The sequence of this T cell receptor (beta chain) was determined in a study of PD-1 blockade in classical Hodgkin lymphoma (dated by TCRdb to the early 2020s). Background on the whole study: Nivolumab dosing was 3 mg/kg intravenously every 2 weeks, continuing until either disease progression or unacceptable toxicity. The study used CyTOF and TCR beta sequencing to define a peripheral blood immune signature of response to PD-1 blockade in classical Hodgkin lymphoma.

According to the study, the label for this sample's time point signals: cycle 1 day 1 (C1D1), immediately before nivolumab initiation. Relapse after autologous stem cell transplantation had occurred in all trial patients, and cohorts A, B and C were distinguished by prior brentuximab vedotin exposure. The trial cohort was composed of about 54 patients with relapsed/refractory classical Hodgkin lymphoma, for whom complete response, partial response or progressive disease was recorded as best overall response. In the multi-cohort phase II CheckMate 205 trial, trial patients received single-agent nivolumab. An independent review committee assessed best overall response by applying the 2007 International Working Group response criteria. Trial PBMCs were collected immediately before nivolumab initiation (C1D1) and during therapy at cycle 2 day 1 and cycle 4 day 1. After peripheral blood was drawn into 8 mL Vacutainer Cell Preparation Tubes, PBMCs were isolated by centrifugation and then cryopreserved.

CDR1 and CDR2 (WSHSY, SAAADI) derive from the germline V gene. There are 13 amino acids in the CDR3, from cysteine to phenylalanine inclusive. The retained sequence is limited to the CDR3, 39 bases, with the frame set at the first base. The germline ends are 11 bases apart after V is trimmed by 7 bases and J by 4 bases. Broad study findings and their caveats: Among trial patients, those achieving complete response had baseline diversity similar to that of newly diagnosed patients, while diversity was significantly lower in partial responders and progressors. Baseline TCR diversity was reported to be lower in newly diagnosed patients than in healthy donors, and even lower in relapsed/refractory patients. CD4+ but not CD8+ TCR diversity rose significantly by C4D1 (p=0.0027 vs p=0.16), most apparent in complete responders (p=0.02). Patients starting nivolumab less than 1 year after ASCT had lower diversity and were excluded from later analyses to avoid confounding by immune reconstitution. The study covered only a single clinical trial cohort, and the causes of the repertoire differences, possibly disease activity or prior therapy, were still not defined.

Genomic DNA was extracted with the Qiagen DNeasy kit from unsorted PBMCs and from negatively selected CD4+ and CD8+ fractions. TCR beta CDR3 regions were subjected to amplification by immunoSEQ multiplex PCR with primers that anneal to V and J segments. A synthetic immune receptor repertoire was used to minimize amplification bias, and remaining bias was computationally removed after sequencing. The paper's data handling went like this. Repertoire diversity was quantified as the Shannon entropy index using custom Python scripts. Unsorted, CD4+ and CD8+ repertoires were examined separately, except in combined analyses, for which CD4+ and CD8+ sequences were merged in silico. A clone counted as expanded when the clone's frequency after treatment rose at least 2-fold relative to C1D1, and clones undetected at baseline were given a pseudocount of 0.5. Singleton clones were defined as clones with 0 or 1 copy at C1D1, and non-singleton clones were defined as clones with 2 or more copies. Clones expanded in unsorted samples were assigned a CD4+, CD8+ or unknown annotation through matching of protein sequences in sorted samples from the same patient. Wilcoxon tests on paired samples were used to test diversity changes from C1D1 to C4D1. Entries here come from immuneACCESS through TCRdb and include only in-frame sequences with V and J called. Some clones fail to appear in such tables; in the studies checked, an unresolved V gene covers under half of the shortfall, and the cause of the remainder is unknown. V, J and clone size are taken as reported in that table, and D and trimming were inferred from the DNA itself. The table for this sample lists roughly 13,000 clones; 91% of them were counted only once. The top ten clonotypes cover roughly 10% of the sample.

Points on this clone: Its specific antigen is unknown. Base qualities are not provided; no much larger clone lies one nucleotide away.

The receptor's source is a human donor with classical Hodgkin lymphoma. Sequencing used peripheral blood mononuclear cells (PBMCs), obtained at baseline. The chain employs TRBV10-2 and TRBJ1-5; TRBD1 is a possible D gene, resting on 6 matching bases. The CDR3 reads CASTGDKNQPQHF. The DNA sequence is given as TGCGCCAGCACAGGGGATAAGAATCAGCCCCAGCATTTT.